The present TCR beta chain was sequenced within a study of blood T cell repertoires in COVID-19. Source study methods: Quantification of nucleated cells was approximated via reference gene primer amplification. TCRdb keeps only in-frame clones here, not all; method: immunoSEQ multiplex PCR. V, J and clone size are taken as reported in that table, and D and trimming were inferred from the DNA itself. The sample yields some 130,000 clones, more than 75% seen once. V dropped 2 bases and J dropped 3; count of bases not matched to a gene: 6. This CDR3 comprises 16 residues. Germline CDR1 reads MNHEY; CDR2 reads SVGAGI.

This clonotype originated in a man between 60 and 75 years old who had recovered from COVID-19. The chain is built from TRBV6-5 and TRBJ1-3, with 8 bases fitting TRBD1. Sample: peripheral blood. The CDR3 DNA follows: TGTGCCAGCAGTTACAGAATTACAGGGGGTGGAAACACCATATATTTT. Translation: CASSYRITGGGNTIYF.